These 12 T cell receptor beta chains were all obtained from the same sample, sequenced in a study of T cell responses to AZD1222 COVID-19 vaccine (dated by TCRdb to about 2021). The protocol used for the library was the immunoSEQ multiplex PCR assay. TCRdb's version of the immuneACCESS table is confined to in-frame rearrangements and falls short of the full clone set. An unresolved V gene accounts for under half of the shortfall where checked; the remainder is of unknown origin. The sample data list fewer than 150,000 clones, and roughly nine tenths of these were observed just once. The ten largest clones add up to approximately 10% of the sample. Explained via the paper, the time point label denotes: baseline before first vaccination. Sequenced here: peripheral blood, sampled on day 0 of AZD1222 vaccination. Receptors originate from an adult in good health.

The CDR3 loop is CASRDRGLLHTEAFF. The CDR3 region has the DNA TGTGCCAGCAGGGACAGGGGTTTACTCCACACTGAAGCTTTCTTT. The chain carries TRBV2 and TRBJ1-1, with 9 bases fitting TRBD1. This CDR3 contains 15 residues. Germline values: CDR1 SNHLY, CDR2 FYNNEI. Trimming cost V 6 bases and J 3 bases; bases outside gene matches: 8.

The V call is TRBV14, the J call TRBJ2-6, with D hard to call. This CDR3 comprises 14 residues. V lost 4 bases and J lost 2, with 6 bases in between. Germline V CDR1 and CDR2: SGHDN, FVKESK. The CDR3 is CASSRRAGANVLTF. The CDR3 nucleotides read TGTGCCAGCAGCCGCCGAGCTGGGGCCAACGTCCTGACTTTC.

The gene calls are TRBV25-1 and TRBJ2-1; 12 nucleotides align to TRBD2. The J segment lost 4 bases and the V segment lost 5 bases, leaving 6 bases of the junction unmatched. CDR1 is MGHDK and CDR2 is SYGVNS in the germline V gene. The CDR3 loop spans 16 amino acids. The CDR3 coding sequence is TGTGCCAGCAGTAAAACTAGCGGGAGGCTTTACAATGAGCAGTTCTTC. Translated, it gives CASSKTSGRLYNEQFF.

This clone was picked up a small number of times. This chain uses TRBV19 with TRBJ1-5, with TRBD1 matching 8 bases. Germline loops: CDR1 LNHDA, CDR2 SQIVND (reference sequence). V gave up 4 bases and J gave up 2 bases; unmatched junction bases: 4. The CDR3 runs to 15 residues. In DNA, the CDR3 is TGTGCCAGTAGTAGGGGACAGGCTGGCAATCAGCCCCAGCATTTT. It encodes CASSRGQAGNQPQHF.

The chain links TRBV5-1 to TRBJ2-5; TRBD1 matches 8 bases. This CDR3 spans 19 amino acids. Germline CDR1 reads SGHRS; CDR2 reads YFSETQ. V trimming: 1 base; J trimming: 3 bases; junction bases outside the gene matches: 17. Here the CDR3 reads CASSLYPERGQGGEETQYF. The CDR3, as DNA: TGCGCCAGCAGCTTGTACCCAGAACGTGGACAGGGTGGAGAAGAGACCCAGTACTTC.

The CDR3 region has the DNA TGTGCCAGCAGTCCTCCGAGCCGAGTCTACGAGCAGTACTTC. It is translated as CASSPPSRVYEQYF. V gene TRBV6-5 combines with J gene TRBJ2-7, with D unresolved. V lost 5 bases, J lost 3 bases, and 14 bases lay in between. This CDR3 is built from 14 residues. Germline lookup yields CDR1 MNHEY and CDR2 SVGAGI.

J is TRBJ2-3 and V is TRBV24-1; 7 positions agree with TRBD1. The CDR3 sequence is 15 residues long. With 3 bases clipped from V and 2 bases from J, the junction kept 4 bases outside the gene matches. Germline V gene sequence: CDR1 KGHDR, CDR2 SFDVKD. In DNA, the CDR3 is TGTGCCACCAGTGATAACAGGGGTTCCACAGATACGCAGTATTTT. This codes for CATSDNRGSTDTQYF.

V and J are TRBV7-6 and TRBJ2-6, with 11 bases aligning to TRBD2. V was clipped by 2 bases and J by 4 bases; unmatched bases: 10. Germline CDR1 reads SGHVS; CDR2 reads FNYEAQ. The CDR3 length is 19 residues. CDR3: CASSLTQLAGGEGANVLTF. CDR3 nucleotides: TGTGCCAGCAGCTTAACGCAGTTAGCGGGAGGGGAAGGGGCCAACGTCCTGACTTTC.

The chain has TRBV4-3 and TRBJ2-5, with a possible D match to TRBD1 (7 bases). The CDR3 runs 17 residues. Germline CDR1 reads LGHNA; CDR2 reads YSLEER. V was trimmed by 1 base and J by 4 bases, leaving 19 bases between them. The CDR3 nucleotides read TGCGCCAGCAGCCAAGTTCTGGCGGACAGGAGGGCAGAGACCCAGTACTTC. This encodes CASSQVLADRRAETQYF.

This chain uses TRBV29-1 with TRBJ2-1; TRBD2 matches 8 bases. The CDR3 spans 16 residues. Germline V gene lookup returns CDR1 SQVTM and CDR2 ANQGSEA. V lost 6 bases and J lost 0; bases outside the gene matches: 10. The CDR3 region is CSVIETSASSYNEQFF. The CDR3 coding sequence is TGCAGCGTGATTGAGACTAGCGCGAGCTCCTACAATGAGCAGTTCTTC.

The chain recombines TRBV19 with TRBJ1-1; D gene ambiguous. The V end lost 7 bases, the J end lost 0 bases, and 9 bases lay between the germline ends. Germline V gene lookup returns CDR1 LNHDA and CDR2 SQIVND (reference sequence). The CDR3 is 13 amino acids. CDR3 in amino acids: CASIADLNTEAFF. CDR3 DNA: TGTGCCAGTATTGCAGACTTGAACACTGAAGCTTTCTTT.

The rearrangement links TRBV7-3 to TRBJ2-7, with TRBD2 matching over 7 bases. The CDR3 consists of 15 residues. V lost 1 base, J lost 7 bases, and 10 bases stayed unmatched. The V gene's germline CDR1 is SGHTA and CDR2 FQGTGA. DNA for the CDR3: TGTGCCAGCAGCTTAATGGGCGGGAGTGCTCTTGAGCAGTACTTC. Amino acids: CASSLMGGSALEQYF.